These 2 T cell receptor beta chains were all obtained from the same sample, sequenced in a study of CD8+CD57+ T cells in acquired aplastic anemia. Template material for TCR beta VDJ and CDR3 profiling consisted of genomic DNA. In TCRdb, the reads were re-called with MiXCR into one record per CDR3 protein. This table holds about 190,000 distinct CDR3 sequences, around 50% found once. Sequenced sample: sorted CD4+, CD8+, or CD8+CD57+ T cells (not recorded which) from PBMCs. These receptors were obtained from a human donor in good health, serving as a control.

This clonotype was observed many times. One end of the junction is discordant with germline, which a read error may explain. The gene calls are TRBV28 and TRBJ1-2; D unresolved. Germline assignment: CDR1 MDHEN and CDR2 SYDVKM. This CDR3 comprises 11 residues. CDR3 protein: CATSPNYGYTF. CDR3 sequence (DNA): TGTGCCACCAGTCCCAACTATGGCTACACCTTC.

This clonotype was observed at least ten times. The chain couples TRBV20-1 to TRBJ1-1; D might be TRBD1 (5 bases). Trimming took 0 bases from V and 4 from J, leaving 24 bases between them. Germline V lookup: CDR1 DFQATT, CDR2 SNEGSKA (reference sequence). This CDR3 has 18 residues. The DNA of the CDR3 is TGCAGTGCTAGAGATCCTGGGACGGCTGGGACGGGGGGCACTGAAGCTTTCTTT. Translated, it gives CSARDPGTAGTGGTEAFF.